The rows below give T cell receptor beta chains drawn from one sample of a study of T cells in localized non-small cell lung cancer. Generated by immunoSEQ multiplex PCR, the TCRdb table keeps only in-frame clones and is missing some. The table shows some 11,000 clones, with around 30% occurring only once. The specimen comprised lung tumor tissue, sampled before any cancer treatment. These receptors were obtained from a man between 40 and 70 years old with stage I lung adenocarcinoma. The CDR3 runs from the conserved cysteine through the conserved F or W. Each record gives: clone size, D gene, V gene, J gene, CDR3 protein, CDR3 DNA. D genes are given only for firm matches. Only some rows state a clone size, as once, few, many or a class for expanded clones.

clone size: few; D gene: .; V gene: TRBV7-2; J gene: TRBJ1-1; CDR3 protein: CASNKGLNTEAFF; CDR3 DNA: TGTGCCAGCAACAAGGGCTTGAACACTGAAGCTTTCTTT
clone size: .; D gene: .; V gene: TRBV5-1; J gene: TRBJ1-5; CDR3 protein: CASSSTLGDQPQHF; CDR3 DNA: TGCGCCAGCAGCTCAACCCTAGGGGATCAGCCCCAGCATTTT
clone size: many; D gene: TRBD1; V gene: TRBV11-3; J gene: TRBJ2-7; CDR3 protein: CASSLRGGYRERSSYEQYF; CDR3 DNA: TGTGCCAGCAGCTTGAGAGGGGGCTACAGGGAGAGGAGCTCCTACGAGCAGTACTTC
clone size: few; D gene: .; V gene: TRBV19; J gene: TRBJ1-2; CDR3 protein: CASSITGSAGGYTF; CDR3 DNA: TGTGCCAGTAGTATAACAGGGTCGGCGGGTGGCTACACCTTC
clone size: few; D gene: .; V gene: TRBV6-8; J gene: TRBJ2-5; CDR3 protein: CASSYGISATETQYF; CDR3 DNA: TGTGCCAGCAGTTACGGTATCTCTGCCACGGAGACCCAGTACTTC
clone size: medium-sized; D gene: .; V gene: TRBV9; J gene: TRBJ2-2; CDR3 protein: CASSAQGTGELFF; CDR3 DNA: TGTGCCAGCAGTGCGCAGGGAACCGGGGAGCTGTTTTTT
clone size: few; D gene: .; V gene: TRBV11-3; J gene: TRBJ2-3; CDR3 protein: CASSPGTAQDTQYF; CDR3 DNA: TGTGCCAGCAGCCCCGGGACGGCCCAAGATACGCAGTATTTT
clone size: few; D gene: .; V gene: TRBV6-8; J gene: TRBJ2-7; CDR3 protein: CASVRAVGPYEQYF; CDR3 DNA: TGTGCCAGCGTCCGGGCGGTGGGGCCCTACGAGCAGTACTTC
clone size: .; D gene: TRBD1; V gene: TRBV29-1; J gene: TRBJ2-3; CDR3 protein: CSVEDGDRGRGTDTQYF; CDR3 DNA: TGCAGCGTTGAAGATGGGGACAGGGGGCGCGGGACAGATACGCAGTATTTT
clone size: few; D gene: TRBD1; V gene: TRBV6-8; J gene: TRBJ1-1; CDR3 protein: CASSDRAGEAFF; CDR3 DNA: TGTGCCAGCAGTGACAGGGCAGGTGAAGCTTTCTTT
clone size: .; D gene: .; V gene: TRBV18; J gene: TRBJ2-7; CDR3 protein: CASSGYRESREQYF; CDR3 DNA: TGTGCCAGCTCAGGCTACAGGGAATCGCGCGAGCAGTACTTC
clone size: .; D gene: .; V gene: TRBV11-3; J gene: TRBJ1-1; CDR3 protein: CASTQNARGRAEAFF; CDR3 DNA: TGTGCCAGCACCCAGAACGCCCGGGGTAGGGCTGAAGCTTTCTTT
clone size: .; D gene: .; V gene: TRBV30; J gene: TRBJ2-5; CDR3 protein: CAWSVTLETQYF; CDR3 DNA: TGTGCCTGGAGCGTTACCTTAGAGACCCAGTACTTC